The 10 T cell receptor beta chains presented below share a single source sample, sequenced in a study of blood T cell repertoires in COVID-19. Sequenced by immunoSEQ multiplex PCR; TCRdb stores in-frame clones only, minus some. The profile shows 110,000 to 150,000 clones, more than 80% of them singletons. The sequenced sample consisted of peripheral blood. The origin of the receptors is a woman aged 55-69 years with active COVID-19.

This clone was observed a few times. V usage is TRBV4-1 and J usage is TRBJ2-1, with 14 bases fitting TRBD2. The CDR3 consists of 16 residues. The junction had 7 bases not matched to a gene; V was cut back by 3 bases and J by 9 bases. Per the germline V gene, CDR1 is MGHRA and CDR2 is YSYEKL. The CDR3 here is CASSQGLAGVRGEQFF. For the CDR3, the DNA is TGCGCCAGCAGCCAGGGACTAGCGGGAGTCCGGGGTGAGCAGTTCTTC.

The chain links TRBV2 to TRBJ2-2; D unclear. There are 13 residues in the CDR3. Trimming took off 5 bases at V and 7 bases at J, with 11 bases between the two ends. Germline CDR1 and CDR2: SNHLY and FYNNEI. This CDR3 reads CASSRQEGGELFF. CDR3 DNA sequence: TGTGCCAGCAGTCGCCAGGAAGGCGGGGAGCTGTTTTTT. Variable domain in full (rest from reference TRBV2 and TRBJ2-2): EPEVTQTPSHQVTQMGQEVILRCVPISNHLYFYWYRQILGQKVEFLVSFYNNEISEKSEIFDDQFSVERPDGSNFTLKIRSTKLEDSAMYFCASSRQEGGELFFGEGSRLTVL.

This clone was picked up one time. The gene calls are TRBV28 and TRBJ1-5, with TRBD1 as a possible D gene (6 bases). Germline V gene sequence: CDR1 MDHEN, CDR2 SYDVKM. Trimming took off 4 bases at V and 1 base at J, with 8 bases between the two ends. This CDR3 has 14 residues. CDR3 loop: CASSSTGSNQPQHF. CDR3 DNA sequence: TGTGCCAGCAGTTCAACAGGGAGCAATCAGCCCCAGCATTTT.

This CDR3 is CASSPDSGRVRNEQFF. In DNA form, the CDR3 reads TGTGCCAGCAGCCCCGATAGCGGGAGGGTACGCAATGAGCAGTTCTTC. This chain connects TRBV4-2 to TRBJ2-1; 11 bases agree with TRBD2. V lost 4 bases to trimming and J lost 6 bases; unmatched junction nucleotides: 8. The germline gives CDR1 LGHNA, CDR2 YNFKEQ. The CDR3 loop spans 16 amino acids.

V and J are TRBV28 and TRBJ2-7; maybe TRBD2 (6 bases). The germline gives CDR1 MDHEN, CDR2 SYDVKM. The V end lost 8 bases, the J end lost 3 bases, and 17 bases lay between the germline ends. This CDR3 contains 14 residues. The CDR3 spells CASLASGWSYEQYF. CDR3 coding DNA: TGTGCCAGCCTCGCGAGCGGGTGGAGCTACGAGCAGTACTTC.

For the CDR3, the DNA is TGTGCCAGCAGCGTAAGGAGACCCTCCGGTGGGTTTGCTTACGAGCAGTACTTC. This translates into CASSVRRPSGGFAYEQYF. V gene TRBV9 combines with J gene TRBJ2-7; no firm D call. Trimming shortened V by 1 base and J by 4 bases, and 24 bases separated the two germline ends. This CDR3 has 18 amino acids. Germline assignment: CDR1 SGDLS and CDR2 YYNGEE.

This chain joins TRBV10-3 and TRBJ2-2; D is perhaps TRBD2 (5 bases). V shed 4 bases and J shed 1 base, with 13 bases lying between them. In germline, CDR1 is ENHRY, CDR2 SYGVKD. The CDR3 is 16 residues long. The CDR3 region is CAISGEKGLNTGELFF. CDR3 coding DNA: TGTGCCATCAGTGGGGAGAAGGGTTTGAACACCGGGGAGCTGTTTTTT.

This clone has only one observation. The CDR3, as DNA: TGTGCCAGCAGTTACACCGGGACCTACGAGCAGTACTTC. This sequence encodes CASSYTGTYEQYF. The chain has TRBV6-2 or TRBV6-3 and TRBJ2-7; TRBD2 is a possible D gene (5 bases). The germline V gene has CDR1 MNHEY and CDR2 SVGEGT. The V gene lost 2 bases and the J gene lost 2 bases, with 7 bases spanning the gap. The CDR3 is made up of 13 amino acids.

The gene calls are TRBV18 and TRBJ1-1, with TRBD1 matching 7 bases. The CDR3 extends over 13 amino acids. V shed 3 bases and J 5 bases; nucleotides not matched to a gene: 3. The germline V gene encodes CDR1 KGHSH and CDR2 LQKENI. CDR3 coding DNA: TGTGCCAGCTCACCTGACAGGGCTACTGAAGCTTTCTTT. Protein: CASSPDRATEAFF.

The V and J genes are TRBV9 and TRBJ2-1; the D is unclear. This CDR3 spans 12 amino acids. Germline CDR1 SGDLS, CDR2 YYNGEE. Deletions cut 4 bases from V and 8 bases from J, with 10 bases between. CDR3 loop: CASSSLPYEQFF. The DNA for the CDR3 is TGTGCCAGCAGCTCACTACCTTATGAGCAGTTCTTC. The whole variable domain, filled in from reference TRBV9 and TRBJ2-1, reads DSGVTQTPKHLITATGQRVTLRCSPRSGDLSVYWYQQSLDQGLQFLIQYYNGEERAKGNILERFSAQQFPDLHSELNLSSLELGDSALYFCASSSLPYEQFFGPGTRLTVL.